One and the same sample provided the 13 T cell receptor beta chains below, sequenced in a study of cytomegalovirus exposure and HLA in healthy donors. The primer mix had 60 Vbeta and 13 Jbeta primers. Generated by immunoSEQ multiplex PCR, the TCRdb table keeps only in-frame clones and is missing some. The data contain about 200,000 clones, roughly 90% of them singletons. Material: PBMCs. The receptors were gathered from a woman in her 30s in good health and CMV-seronegative.

This clone was picked up a small number of times. The chain combines TRBV11-2 with TRBJ2-5; 8 bases line up with TRBD2. Germline V gene sequence: CDR1 SGHAT, CDR2 FQNNGV. CDR3 length equals 14 residues. J gave up 2 bases and V 5 bases, and 4 bases lay outside the gene matches. CDR3 nucleotide sequence: TGTGCCAGCAGCCAGGGGACTAGGCAAGAGACCCAGTACTTC. Protein sequence: CASSQGTRQETQYF. The full variable domain, with the rest looked up from reference TRBV11-2 and TRBJ2-5, is EAGVAQSPRYKIIEKRQSVAFWCNPISGHATLYWYQQILGQGPKLLIQFQNNGVVDDSQLPKDRFSAERLKGVDSTLKIQPAKLEDSAVYLCASSQGTRQETQYFGPGTRLLVL.

This clone was observed a few times. The genes are TRBV5-4 and TRBJ2-7; TRBD1 agrees at 9 bases. CDR1 is SGHNT, CDR2 YYREEE, per germline (reference sequence). This CDR3 is 15 amino acids long. Germline trimming cut 4 bases from V and 5 bases from J; bases unmatched to any gene: 10. DNA of the CDR3: TGTGCCAGCAGCCCCGCGGGACAGGGATCCCACGAGCAGTACTTC. Translation gives CASSPAGQGSHEQYF.

The chain joins TRBV5-6 to TRBJ2-5; 7 nucleotides line up with TRBD1. The CDR3 extends over 14 amino acids. V was clipped by 5 bases and J by 2 bases; unmatched bases: 6. The germline V gene has CDR1 SGHDT and CDR2 YYEEEE. As DNA, the CDR3 is TGTGCCAGCAGTCGTGGGACAGCACAAGAGACCCAGTACTTC. Translated: CASSRGTAQETQYF.

The chain couples TRBV28 to TRBJ1-2, with D hard to call. The germline CDR1 and CDR2 sequences are MDHEN and SYDVKM. Trimming pared 7 bases from V and 6 bases from J, leaving 9 bases between. CDR3 size: 11 residues. The CDR3 DNA sequence: TGTGCCAGCAAACAGAACCATGGCTACACCTTC. This gives the protein CASKQNHGYTF.

The CDR3 sequence is CASRLAGVDNEQFF. CDR3 in DNA: TGTGCCAGCAGGCTAGCGGGAGTGGACAATGAGCAGTTCTTC. The chain links TRBV2 to TRBJ2-1; 10 nucleotides match TRBD2. This CDR3 has 14 amino acids. Trimming cost V 6 bases and J 5 bases; bases outside gene matches: 4. From germline, CDR1 is SNHLY and CDR2 FYNNEI. The whole variable domain, remainder taken from reference TRBV2 and TRBJ2-1, is EPEVTQTPSHQVTQMGQEVILRCVPISNHLYFYWYRQILGQKVEFLVSFYNNEISEKSEIFDDQFSVERPDGSNFTLKIRSTKLEDSAMYFCASRLAGVDNEQFFGPGTRLTVL.

Worth noting for this clone: Other nucleotide sequences in the sample specify the same CDR3. The chain recombines TRBV11-2 with TRBJ2-5; a weak D match, TRBD1 (5 bases). The CDR3 contains 14 residues. Germline V gene sequence: CDR1 SGHAT, CDR2 FQNNGV. Trimming took off 1 base at V and 1 base at J, with 7 bases between the two ends. In nucleotides, the CDR3 is TGTGCCAGCAGCTTAGGACAGATCCAAGAGACCCAGTACTTC. Amino acid sequence: CASSLGQIQETQYF.

The chain joins TRBV11-2 to TRBJ1-5, with 7 bases matching TRBD1. V was pared by 5 bases and J by 15 bases, with 13 bases of the junction left unmatched. The CDR3 contains 13 residues. CDR1 is SGHAT, CDR2 FQNNGV, per germline. This CDR3 reads CASSPWDSSCGHF. CDR3 in DNA: TGTGCCAGCAGCCCCTGGGACAGCTCATGCGGGCATTTT.

This chain joins TRBV5-1 and TRBJ2-4, with 7 bases that match TRBD1. After removal of 0 bases from V and 10 bases from J, the junction contained 13 bases not matched to a gene. The CDR3 loop spans 16 amino acids. Germline values: CDR1 SGHRS, CDR2 YFSETQ. CDR3 sequence reads: CASSLDRAGGKEIQYF. CDR3 nucleotide sequence: TGCGCCAGCAGCTTGGATAGGGCAGGGGGTAAGGAAATTCAGTACTTC.

The genes are TRBV28 and TRBJ2-3; D not certain. Germline V gene data show CDR1 as MDHEN and CDR2 as SYDVKM. The V end was cut by 7 bases, the J end by 2 bases, with 10 bases between. The CDR3 consists of 13 residues. The CDR3 loop is CASTLLTTDTQYF. DNA of the CDR3: TGTGCCAGCACGTTACTCACCACAGATACGCAGTATTTT.

This chain joins TRBV10-2 and TRBJ1-5, with D possibly being TRBD1 (5 bases). Germline V lookup: CDR1 WSHSY, CDR2 SAAADI. Trimming took 8 bases from V and 2 from J, leaving 16 bases between them. CDR3 size: 15 residues. The CDR3 is CASRYQGGGNQPQHF. CDR3 nucleotide sequence: TGCGCCAGCCGTTATCAGGGTGGCGGCAATCAGCCCCAGCATTTT.

This chain links TRBV4-1 with TRBJ2-5, with 11 bases fitting TRBD2. Trimming at V came to 3 bases and at J to 4 bases, leaving 4 bases not matched to a gene. The CDR3 is 15 residues long. The germline gives CDR1 MGHRA, CDR2 YSYEKL. The CDR3 nucleotides read TGCGCCAGCAGCCAGCTTGGACTAGCGGGAGAGACCCAGTACTTC. This translates into CASSQLGLAGETQYF.

J is TRBJ1-1 and V is TRBV5-1; D ambiguous. Germline CDR1 reads SGHRS; CDR2 reads YFSETQ. Trimming shortened V by 0 bases and J by 0 bases, and 12 bases separated the two germline ends. The CDR3 sequence is 16 residues long. The CDR3 reads CASSLGTLPMNTEAFF. As DNA, the CDR3 is TGCGCCAGCAGCTTGGGAACTCTACCCATGAACACTGAAGCTTTCTTT.

This clone was picked up a small number of times. The rearrangement uses TRBV28 and TRBJ2-1; 8 bases match TRBD2. There are 18 residues in the CDR3. The V gene's germline CDR1 is MDHEN and CDR2 SYDVKM. Trimming at V came to 3 bases and at J to 6 bases, leaving 16 bases not matched to a gene. The CDR3 sequence is CASSFPLTSGRVGNEQFF. The CDR3, as DNA: TGTGCCAGCAGTTTCCCCTTGACGAGCGGGAGAGTTGGCAATGAGCAGTTCTTC.